The entry below gives a single T cell receptor (beta chain) sequence along with its context. TCRdb re-called the RT-PCR reads with MiXCR, one entry per CDR3 protein. The sample lists thousands of distinct CDR3 sequences, roughly 89% seen once, with around 3% in the top ten. The data derive from a study of yellow fever vaccine responses in identical twins. The source is a woman between 18 and 29 years old who received the yellow fever vaccine. Sequencing used T cells from blood (PBMCs), unsorted or a sorted subset (not recorded which), obtained before or after yellow fever vaccination (not recorded which).

The CDR3 DNA follows: TGCGCCAGCAGCAATTTAGCGGGAGAGCAGTTCTTC. Its protein is CASSNLAGEQFF. This chain uses TRBV5-1 with TRBJ2-1, with TRBD2 matching 8 bases. Germline V gene lookup returns CDR1 SGHRS and CDR2 YFSETQ. The V gene end was trimmed by 4 bases and the J gene end by 10 bases; junction bases not matched to a gene: 4. The CDR3 loop spans 12 amino acids. Together with reference TRBV5-1 and TRBJ2-1, the CDR3 gives the full variable domain: KAGVTQTPRYLIKTRGQQVTLSCSPISGHRSVSWYQQTPGQGLQFLFEYFSETQRNKGNFPGRFSGRQFSNSRSEMNVSTLELGDSALYLCASSNLAGEQFFGPGTRLTVL.